This entry lists 3 T cell receptor beta chains sequenced from one sample in a study of blood T cell repertoires in COVID-19 (dated by TCRdb to 2020 to 2021). Receptors were amplified or captured by the immunoSEQ multiplex PCR assay. TCRdb took over this immuneACCESS table, retaining in-frame rearrangements with V and J assigned. Such tables are incomplete; in checked studies, under half of the missing clones stem from an unresolved V gene, and the remainder is unexplained. The sample data list about 480,000 clones, and approximately 90% of these were observed just once. The ten biggest clones cover under 2.5% of the sample. The sample was PBMCs or T cells enriched from blood (not recorded which). These receptors were obtained from a young woman with acute COVID-19.

The chain is built from TRBV7-2 and TRBJ2-1; 13 bases align to TRBD2. J lost 1 base, V lost 3 bases, and 6 bases had no gene match. CDR1 is SGHTA and CDR2 is FQGNSA in the germline V gene. The CDR3 loop spans 18 amino acids. The CDR3 sequence is CASSFRTSGRWSYNEQFF. The CDR3, as DNA: TGTGCCAGCAGCTTCCGGACTAGCGGGAGATGGTCCTACAATGAGCAGTTCTTC. The full variable domain, with the rest looked up from reference TRBV7-2 and TRBJ2-1, is GAGVSQSPSNKVTEKGKDVELRCDPISGHTALYWYRQSLGQGLEFLIYFQGNSAPDKSGLPSDRFSAERTGGSVSTLTIQRTQQEDSAVYLCASSFRTSGRWSYNEQFFGPGTRLTVL.

The chain combines TRBV3-1 (or the pseudogene TRBV3-2) with TRBJ1-2; D call uncertain. The CDR3 runs to 13 residues. Trimming took off 1 base at V and 7 bases at J, with 10 bases between the two ends. The germline V gene has CDR1 LGHDT and CDR2 YNNKEL (reference sequence). The CDR3 region is CASSQGGSGGYTF. The CDR3 DNA is TGTGCCAGCAGCCAAGGAGGGAGTGGTGGCTACACCTTC.

This chain links TRBV5-5 with TRBJ1-3; D is undetermined. V was shortened by 2 bases and J by 0 bases, with 3 bases between the two germline ends. Germline V lookup: CDR1 SGHKS, CDR2 YYEKEE (reference sequence). The CDR3 has 13 residues. CDR3 sequence: CASSFNSGNTIYF. The CDR3 nucleotides read TGTGCCAGCAGCTTTAACTCTGGAAACACCATATATTTT.